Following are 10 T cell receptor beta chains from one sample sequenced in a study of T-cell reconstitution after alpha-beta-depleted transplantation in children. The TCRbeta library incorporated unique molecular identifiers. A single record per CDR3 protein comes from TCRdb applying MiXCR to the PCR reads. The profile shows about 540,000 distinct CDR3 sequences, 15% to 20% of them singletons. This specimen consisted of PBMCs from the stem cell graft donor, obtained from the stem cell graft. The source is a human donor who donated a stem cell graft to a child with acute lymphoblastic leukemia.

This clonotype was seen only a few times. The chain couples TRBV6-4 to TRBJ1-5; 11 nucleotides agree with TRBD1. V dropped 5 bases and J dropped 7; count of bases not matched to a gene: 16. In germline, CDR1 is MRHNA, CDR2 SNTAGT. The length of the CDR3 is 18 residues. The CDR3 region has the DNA TGTGCCAGCAGTACTTTTATCCCCGGGACAGGGGGTCTGCAGCCCCAGCATTTT. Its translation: CASSTFIPGTGGLQPQHF.

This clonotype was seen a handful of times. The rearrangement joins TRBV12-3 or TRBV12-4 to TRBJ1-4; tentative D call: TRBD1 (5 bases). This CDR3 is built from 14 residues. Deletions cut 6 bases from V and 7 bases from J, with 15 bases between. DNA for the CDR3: TGTGCCAGCAGCCATACAGACAGTTTTGAAAAACTGTTTTTT. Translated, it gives CASSHTDSFEKLFF.

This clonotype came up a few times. The CDR3 protein is CAWSVPPYTEAFF. In DNA, the CDR3 is TGTGCCTGGAGTGTACCCCCCTACACTGAAGCTTTCTTT. The genes are TRBV30 and TRBJ1-1; D gene uncertain. Looked up from germline, CDR1 is GTSNPN and CDR2 is SVGIG (reference sequence). The CDR3 has 13 amino acids. Trimming pared 0 bases from V and 3 bases from J, leaving 8 bases between.

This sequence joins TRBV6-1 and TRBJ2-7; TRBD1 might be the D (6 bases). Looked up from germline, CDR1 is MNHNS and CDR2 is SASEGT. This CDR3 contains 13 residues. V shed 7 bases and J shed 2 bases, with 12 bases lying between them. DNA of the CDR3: TGTGCCAGCACCTGGACAGCTACCTACGAGCAGTACTTC. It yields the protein CASTWTATYEQYF.

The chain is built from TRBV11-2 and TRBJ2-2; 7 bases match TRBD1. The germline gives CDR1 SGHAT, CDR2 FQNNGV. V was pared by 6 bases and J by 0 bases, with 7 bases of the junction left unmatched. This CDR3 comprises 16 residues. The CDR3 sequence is CASRSGTDSNTGELFF. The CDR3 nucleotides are TGTGCCAGCAGATCTGGGACAGACTCGAACACCGGGGAGCTGTTTTTT. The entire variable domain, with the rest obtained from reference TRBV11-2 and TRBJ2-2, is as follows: EAGVAQSPRYKIIEKRQSVAFWCNPISGHATLYWYQQILGQGPKLLIQFQNNGVVDDSQLPKDRFSAERLKGVDSTLKIQPAKLEDSAVYLCASRSGTDSNTGELFFGEGSRLTVL.

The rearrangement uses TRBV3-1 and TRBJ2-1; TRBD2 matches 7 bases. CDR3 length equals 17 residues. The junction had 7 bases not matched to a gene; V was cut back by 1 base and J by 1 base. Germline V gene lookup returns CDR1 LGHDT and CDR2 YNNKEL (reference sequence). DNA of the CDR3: TGTGCCAGCAGCCAAGTCCGGCTAGCGGATTCCTACAATGAGCAGTTCTTC. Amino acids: CASSQVRLADSYNEQFF.

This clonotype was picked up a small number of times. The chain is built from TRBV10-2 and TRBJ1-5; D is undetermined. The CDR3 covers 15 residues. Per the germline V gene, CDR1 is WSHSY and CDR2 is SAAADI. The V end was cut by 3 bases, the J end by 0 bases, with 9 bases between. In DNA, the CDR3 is TGCGCCAGCAGTGATTACGGGGTTAGCAATCAGCCCCAGCATTTT. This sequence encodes CASSDYGVSNQPQHF.

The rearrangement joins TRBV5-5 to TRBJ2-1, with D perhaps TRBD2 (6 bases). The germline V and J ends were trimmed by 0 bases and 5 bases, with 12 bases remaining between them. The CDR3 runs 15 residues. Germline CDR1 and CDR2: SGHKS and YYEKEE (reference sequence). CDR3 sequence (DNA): TGTGCCAGCAGCTTGGAGGCGGGATATAACAATGAGCAGTTCTTC. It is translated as CASSLEAGYNNEQFF. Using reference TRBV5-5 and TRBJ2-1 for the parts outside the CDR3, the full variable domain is DAGVTQSPTHLIKTRGQQVTLRCSPISGHKSVSWYQQVLGQGPQFIFQYYEKEERGRGNFPDRFSARQFPNYSSELNVNALLLGDSALYLCASSLEAGYNNEQFFGPGTRLTVL.

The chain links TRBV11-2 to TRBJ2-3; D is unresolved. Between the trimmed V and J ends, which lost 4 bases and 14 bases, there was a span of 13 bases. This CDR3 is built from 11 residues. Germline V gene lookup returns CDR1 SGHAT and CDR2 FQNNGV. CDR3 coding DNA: TGTGCCAGCAGCTCCGAGACCTCGAGGTATTTT. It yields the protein CASSSETSRYF.

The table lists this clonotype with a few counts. CDR3 region: CASSDLLAGFNEQFF. The CDR3 DNA reads TGTGCCAGCAGTGATTTGCTAGCGGGCTTCAATGAGCAGTTCTTC. The V call is TRBV2, the J call TRBJ2-1, with 8 bases matching TRBD2. The ends lost 3 bases at V and 6 bases at J; junction bases unmatched: 7. CDR3 length: 15 amino acids. Germline V gene sequence: CDR1 SNHLY, CDR2 FYNNEI. The full variable domain, its missing parts supplied by reference TRBV2 and TRBJ2-1, is EPEVTQTPSHQVTQMGQEVILRCVPISNHLYFYWYRQILGQKVEFLVSFYNNEISEKSEIFDDQFSVERPDGSNFTLKIRSTKLEDSAMYFCASSDLLAGFNEQFFGPGTRLTVL.